These 8 T cell receptor beta chains were sequenced from one sample in a study of T-cell reconstitution after alpha-beta-depleted transplantation in children. Molecular barcoding with unique molecular identifiers was used for the TCRbeta library. In TCRdb, the PCR reads were re-called with MiXCR into one record per CDR3 protein. The sample lists roughly 100,000 distinct CDR3 sequences; less than 6% were seen once. Specimen: PBMCs, mostly from graft donor cells, collected 60 days after TCRalphabeta/CD19-depleted stem cell transplant. The receptors come from a female patient aged 2-9 years who had a stem cell transplant for Fanconi anemia, so the T cells may come from the graft donor.

This clonotype was found a few times. The V call is TRBV5-1, the J call TRBJ2-5, with D possibly TRBD2 on 6 matching bases. CDR3 length: 13 amino acids. Trimming removed 5 bases at V and 2 bases at J, with 10 bases between. Germline CDR1 is SGHRS and CDR2 is YFSETQ. CDR3 in DNA: TGCGCCAGCAGTCGGGACTTACAAGAGACCCAGTACTTC. Its translation is CASSRDLQETQYF.

This clonotype was seen repeatedly, ten times or more. The chain uses TRBV20-1 and TRBJ2-5, with 13 bases that match TRBD2. Germline lookup yields CDR1 DFQATT and CDR2 SNEGSKA (reference sequence). Losses at the gene ends were 4 bases for V and 5 bases for J; bases not matched to a gene: 4. This CDR3 is 14 amino acids long. CDR3 protein: CSATGLAGVETQYF. In DNA, the CDR3 is TGCAGTGCTACCGGACTAGCGGGGGTTGAGACCCAGTACTTC.

This chain joins TRBV11-1 and TRBJ2-1, with TRBD2 matching 10 bases. V was clipped by 5 bases and J by 7 bases; unmatched bases: 17. Germline V CDR1 and CDR2: SGHAT, FQDESV (reference sequence). CDR3 size: 18 residues. This CDR3 is CASSRRGRLAGVGNEQFF. The CDR3 coding sequence is TGTGCCAGCAGCCGCAGGGGGAGGCTAGCGGGAGTAGGGAATGAGCAGTTCTTC. The entire variable domain, with the rest obtained from reference TRBV11-1 and TRBJ2-1, is as follows: EAEVAQSPRYKITEKSQAVAFWCDPISGHATLYWYRQILGQGPELLVQFQDESVVDDSQLPKDRFSAERLKGVDSTLKIQPAELGDSAMYLCASSRRGRLAGVGNEQFFGPGTRLTVL.

This clonotype was observed at least ten times. The chain combines TRBV27 with TRBJ1-1, with D possibly matching TRBD1 (5 bases). This CDR3 has 16 residues. The germline CDR1 and CDR2 sequences are MNHEY and SMNVEV (reference sequence). Trimming cost V 3 bases and J 0 bases, with 14 bases left between them. The CDR3 region is CASSFYGGRMNTEAFF. The CDR3 DNA reads as TGTGCCAGCAGTTTCTACGGGGGACGGATGAACACTGAAGCTTTCTTT.

The table lists this clonotype with many counts. V and J are TRBV28 and TRBJ2-5; 13 nucleotides line up with TRBD2. The CDR3 runs to 17 residues. Per germline, CDR1 MDHEN and CDR2 SYDVKM. The trim removed 7 bases at V and 5 bases at J, leaving 13 bases unmatched. The CDR3 loop reads CASTHGLAGAQLETQYF. The CDR3, as DNA: TGTGCCAGCACCCATGGACTAGCGGGAGCACAATTGGAGACCCAGTACTTC.

At least ten counts were recorded for this clonotype. The genes are TRBV9 and TRBJ1-5; the D is unclear. The CDR3 totals 13 residues. V lost 1 base to trimming and J lost 9 bases, with 11 bases between them. Germline V gene data show CDR1 as SGDLS and CDR2 as YYNGEE. CDR3 amino acids: CASSVSWFGPQHF. The CDR3 bases are TGTGCCAGCAGCGTATCGTGGTTCGGGCCCCAGCATTTT.

This clonotype has a handful of counts. The chain employs TRBV7-2 and TRBJ2-7; 7 nucleotides align to TRBD1. CDR3 length equals 16 residues. Germline CDR1 SGHTA, CDR2 FQGNSA. The V and J ends lost 4 bases and 6 bases, in that order; junction bases with no gene match: 15. CDR3 in DNA: TGTGCCAGCAGCTCGTTCGGCGTAGGGGGCTTAGCCGAGCAGTACTTC. It codes for CASSSFGVGGLAEQYF.

This clonotype has only a few counts. CDR3 coding DNA: TGTGCCAGCTCACCAACAACAGGGAACACTGAAGCTTTCTTT. It is translated as CASSPTTGNTEAFF. This sequence joins TRBV18 and TRBJ1-1; D may be TRBD1 (5 bases). The germline V gene has CDR1 KGHSH and CDR2 LQKENI. This CDR3 comprises 14 residues. Trimming shortened V by 2 bases and J by 1 base, and 8 bases separated the two germline ends. The full variable domain, in which reference TRBV18 and TRBJ1-1 provide the parts outside the CDR3, is NAGVMQNPRHLVRRRGQEARLRCSPMKGHSHVYWYRQLPEEGLKFMVYLQKENIIDESGMPKERFSAEFPKEGPSILRIQQVVRGDSAAYFCASSPTTGNTEAFFGQGTRLTVV.